One T cell receptor (beta chain) is described in this entry. As yet, its antigen is unknown. Unique molecular identifiers were added to individual cDNA molecules. TCRdb recomputed calls from the 5' RACE reads with MiXCR, one row per CDR3 protein. The sample holds 35,000 to 50,000 distinct CDR3 sequences; about 25% are singletons and the top ten take approximately 4.4%. This CDR3 is 17 amino acids long. Trimming took 3 bases from V and 0 from J, leaving 15 bases between them. CDR1 is MDHEN and CDR2 is SYDVKM in the germline V gene. This record belongs to a study of early T cells in non-severe SARS-CoV-2 infection. At the level of the study: Sequencing was performed on bulk RNA from unsorted whole blood, leaving chains unpaired.

Study outcomes and limitations: VDJdb-based matching was biased toward anti-spike CD8 responses and missed private and CD4 specificities.

The rearrangement uses TRBV28 and TRBJ1-3; the D is unclear. Here the sequenced sample was whole blood, taken at baseline. This receptor was obtained from an adult who was a healthcare worker with PCR-confirmed SARS-CoV-2 infection or an uninfected control (not recorded which). The CDR3 region has the DNA TGTGCCAGCAGTTTTATTTCTTTTGGGGTCTCTGGAAACACCATATATTTT. This encodes CASSFISFGVSGNTIYF.